The present T cell receptor (beta chain) was sequenced within a study of blood T cell repertoires in COVID-19. Study information: PBMCs, B-cell-depleted T cells, or T cells were the source of the cDNA or gDNA that made up the material.

The CDR3 is made up of 16 amino acids. In germline, CDR1 is KGHSH, CDR2 LQKENI. The trim removed 3 bases at V and 6 bases at J, leaving 7 bases unmatched. Per the original data handling: Counts of nucleated cells, estimated from reference gene primer amplification, were obtained. Sequencing used immunoSEQ multiplex PCR; TCRdb keeps in-frame clones, though not all of them. Clone size and the V and J calls come from that table; the DNA yielded D and trimming. The sample records roughly 100,000 clones, roughly 85% being singletons. The chain combines TRBV18 with TRBJ2-1; 11 bases match TRBD2. The clonotype comes from a man aged 50-60 years with acute or convalescent COVID-19. Sequenced input: peripheral blood. This CDR3 is CASSPLSGRGRNEQFF. The CDR3, as DNA: TGTGCCAGCTCACCCCTTAGCGGGAGGGGTCGCAATGAGCAGTTCTTC. The whole variable domain, remainder taken from reference TRBV18 and TRBJ2-1, is NAGVMQNPRHLVRRRGQEARLRCSPMKGHSHVYWYRQLPEEGLKFMVYLQKENIIDESGMPKERFSAEFPKEGPSILRIQQVVRGDSAAYFCASSPLSGRGRNEQFFGPGTRLTVL.